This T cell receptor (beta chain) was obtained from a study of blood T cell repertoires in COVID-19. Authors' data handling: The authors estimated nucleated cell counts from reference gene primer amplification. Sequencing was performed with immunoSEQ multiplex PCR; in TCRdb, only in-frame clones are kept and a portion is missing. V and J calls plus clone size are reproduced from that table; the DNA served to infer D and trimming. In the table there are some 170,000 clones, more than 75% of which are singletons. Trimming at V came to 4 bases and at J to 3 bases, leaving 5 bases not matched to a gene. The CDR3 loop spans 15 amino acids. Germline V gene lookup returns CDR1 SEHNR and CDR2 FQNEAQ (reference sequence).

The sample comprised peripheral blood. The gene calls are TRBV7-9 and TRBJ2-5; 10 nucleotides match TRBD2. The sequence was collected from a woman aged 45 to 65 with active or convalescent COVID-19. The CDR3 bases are TGTGCCAGCAGCTCCTCTAGCGGGAGAAAAGAGACCCAGTACTTC. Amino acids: CASSSSSGRKETQYF.